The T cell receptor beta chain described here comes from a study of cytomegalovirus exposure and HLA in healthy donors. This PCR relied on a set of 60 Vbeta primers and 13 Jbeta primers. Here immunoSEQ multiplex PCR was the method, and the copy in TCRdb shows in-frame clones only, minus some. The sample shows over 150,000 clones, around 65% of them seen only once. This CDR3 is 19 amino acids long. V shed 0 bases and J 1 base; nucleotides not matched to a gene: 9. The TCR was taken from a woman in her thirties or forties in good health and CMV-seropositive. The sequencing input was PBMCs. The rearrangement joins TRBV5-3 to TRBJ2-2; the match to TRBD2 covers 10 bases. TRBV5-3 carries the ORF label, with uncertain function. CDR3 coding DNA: TGTGCCAGAAGCTTGGATGGGCTAGCGGGAGCTCGGAACACCGGGGAGCTGTTTTTT. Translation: CARSLDGLAGARNTGELFF.